Listed here are 24 T cell receptor beta chains from one sample, sequenced in a study of spatial heterogeneity in lung cancer. TCRdb independently ran MiXCR on the 5' RACE reads; one entry per CDR3 protein. Of several thousand distinct CDR3 sequences listed, approximately 12% were seen once; the top ten hold roughly half. No antigen is known for these receptors. General observations from the study: Counts that tracked tumor mutation counts were those of expanded intratumoral alpha and beta TCRs.

The time point was: sample taken at primary tumor resection. The sample was lung tumor tissue, taken at surgery. Receptors were obtained from a male donor with early-stage non-small cell lung cancer.

By its share, this clonotype is medium-sized. The V gene is TRBV12-3 or TRBV12-4, the J gene TRBJ1-2, with unresolved D. V lost 4 bases and J lost 5, with 11 bases in between. This CDR3 has 13 amino acids. CDR3: CASSSLGPYGYTF. CDR3 nucleotide sequence: TGTGCCAGCAGTTCCCTAGGACCTTATGGCTACACCTTC.

The chain is built from TRBV24-1 and TRBJ1-5; the match to TRBD1 covers 9 bases. Germline CDR1 and CDR2: KGHDR and SFDVKD. The junction had 9 bases not matched to a gene; V was cut back by 4 bases and J by 6 bases. This CDR3 comprises 16 residues. In nucleotides, the CDR3 is TGTGCCACCAGTGACCCCTCGACAGGGGGAGGTCAGCCCCAGCATTTT. Translation gives CATSDPSTGGGQPQHF.

The chain joins TRBV20-1 to TRBJ2-3; D call uncertain. The length of the CDR3 is 16 residues. Trimming pared 3 bases from V and 0 bases from J, leaving 16 bases between. Germline V gene data show CDR1 as DFQATT and CDR2 as SNEGSKA (reference sequence). CDR3 loop: CSASFFSGASTDTQYF. The CDR3 DNA follows: TGCAGTGCTAGTTTTTTTTCTGGAGCTAGCACAGATACGCAGTATTTT.

CDR3 amino acids: CASSPRLTDTQYF. The CDR3 DNA reads as TGCGCCAGCAGCCCTCGGCTGACAGATACGCAGTATTTT. The chain carries TRBV4-3 and TRBJ2-3, with no clear D. Germline loops: CDR1 LGHNA, CDR2 YSLEER. V lost 4 bases and J 3 bases, leaving 8 bases between the germline ends. The CDR3 is 13 residues long.

This clonotype was counted between two and nine times. This chain connects TRBV12-5 to TRBJ1-1; D ambiguous. Germline CDR1 reads LGHNT; CDR2 reads FRNRAP. V shed 4 bases and J shed 1 base, with 25 bases lying between them. The CDR3 has 19 amino acids. The CDR3, as DNA: TGTGCTAGTGGTTCTTGGTTCCCCGGTCCGCAGCCCAAGAACACTGAAGCTTTCTTT. It codes for CASGSWFPGPQPKNTEAFF.

This clonotype was recorded many times. The chain combines TRBV28 with TRBJ2-7; 7 bases match TRBD1. Germline V lookup: CDR1 MDHEN, CDR2 SYDVKM. This CDR3 is built from 13 residues. Unmatched junction bases numbered 6, after V lost 5 bases and J lost 5 bases. The CDR3 is CASSRGGRDEQYF. For the CDR3, the DNA is TGTGCCAGCAGTCGAGGGGGCCGGGACGAGCAGTACTTC.

In this sample, this clonotype turned up a few times. The chain links TRBV18 to TRBJ1-3; D possibly corresponds to TRBD1 (5 bases). V lost 6 bases to trimming and J lost 0 bases, with 15 bases between them. Germline V CDR1 and CDR2: KGHSH, LQKENI. This CDR3 spans 16 amino acids. The CDR3 coding sequence is TGTGCCAGCTCGCGACGCGGCAGGGACTCTGGAAACACCATATATTTT. This encodes CASSRRGRDSGNTIYF.

In this sample, this clonotype turned up many times. The V gene is TRBV11-1, the J gene TRBJ2-1; D might be TRBD1 or TRBD2, each matching 5 bases. Between the trimmed V and J ends, which lost 5 bases and 6 bases, there was a span of 11 bases. The CDR3 has 13 residues. Per the germline V gene, CDR1 is SGHAT and CDR2 is FQDESV (reference sequence). CDR3 residues: CASSPGTVNEQFF. The CDR3 DNA is TGTGCCAGCAGCCCCGGGACGGTCAATGAGCAGTTCTTC.

This clonotype was picked up a small number of times. A read error may be the cause here, since a much bigger clone is one base away. This chain connects TRBV12-3 or TRBV12-4 to TRBJ2-2; 10 bases line up with TRBD2. The CDR3 spans 15 residues. This CDR3 reads CASSPTSGTAGGLFF. The CDR3 DNA reads TGTGCCAGCAGTCCTACTAGCGGGACCGCCGGGGGGCTGTTTTTT.

This chain links TRBV29-1 with TRBJ1-5; D not certain. The CDR3 is made up of 13 amino acids. Trimming pared 6 bases from V and 0 bases from J, leaving 9 bases between. Germline-derived CDR1 and CDR2 are SQVTM and ANQGSEA. CDR3 sequence (DNA): TGCAGCGTGCAGGACGGTAGCAATCAGCCCCAGCATTTT. Protein sequence: CSVQDGSNQPQHF.

The chain uses TRBV27 and TRBJ1-2; the D gene is possibly TRBD1 (5 bases). The CDR3 sequence is 14 residues long. Germline lookup yields CDR1 MNHEY and CDR2 SMNVEV (reference sequence). V lost 5 bases and J lost 6, with 16 bases in between. The CDR3 bases are TGTGCCAGCAGTGGCGGCAGACAGTCCGATGGCTACACCTTC. It encodes CASSGGRQSDGYTF.

There are a few counts of this clonotype. V usage is TRBV4-3 and J usage is TRBJ1-2; the match to TRBD1 covers 9 bases. J was trimmed by 4 bases and V by 4 bases; bases with no gene match: 1. The CDR3 has 13 residues. CDR1 is LGHNA and CDR2 is YSLEER in the germline V gene. Here the CDR3 DNA reads TGCGCCAGCAGCCGGGACAGGGCCTATGGCTACACCTTC. Its protein is CASSRDRAYGYTF.

The CDR3 nucleotides are TGTGCCAGCAGTGAGTCCGCCCCGCAGTATTTT. It codes for CASSESAPQYF. The chain couples TRBV2 to TRBJ2-3, with D unresolved. CDR1 is SNHLY, CDR2 FYNNEI, per germline. Trimming cost V 3 bases and J 10 bases, with 8 bases left between them. This CDR3 region has 11 residues.

The V call is TRBV3-1, the J call TRBJ2-3; D is perhaps TRBD2 (5 bases). V dropped 0 bases and J dropped 0 bases, with 13 bases sitting between them. Germline CDR1 and CDR2: LGHDT and YNNKEL (reference sequence). This CDR3 comprises 17 residues. The CDR3 here is CASSQDLPSKSTDTQYF. In DNA form, the CDR3 reads TGTGCCAGCAGCCAAGATTTACCTAGCAAGAGCACAGATACGCAGTATTTT.

This clonotype is medium-sized within its sample. The rearrangement uses TRBV7-8 and TRBJ2-6; the D is unclear. CDR3 length equals 13 residues. CDR1 and CDR2 from the germline V gene are SGHVS and FQNEAQ. Trimming left V 8 bases short and J 0 bases short, with 5 bases between. CDR3 protein: CASRVSGANVLTF. CDR3 bases: TGTGCCAGCCGGGTCTCTGGGGCCAACGTCCTGACTTTC.

CDR3 protein: CATSGSAGLVVNEQFF. The DNA of the CDR3 is TGTGCCACCAGTGGCTCCGCGGGACTAGTGGTAAATGAGCAGTTCTTC. The genes are TRBV24-1 and TRBJ2-1; TRBD2 matches at 8 bases. Germline CDR1 reads KGHDR; CDR2 reads SFDVKD. With V trimmed by 5 bases and J by 7 bases, 12 bases remained unmatched. The CDR3 has 16 amino acids.

This clonotype occurred many times. The V call is TRBV6-1, the J call TRBJ2-1; possible D gene TRBD2, 7 bases. The CDR3 sequence is 14 residues long. The V gene lost 5 bases and the J gene lost 4 bases, with 12 bases spanning the gap. Germline assignment: CDR1 MNHNS and CDR2 SASEGT. DNA of the CDR3: TGTGCCAGCAGTCTCGAGGGGGGGTACAATGAGCAGTTCTTC. This sequence encodes CASSLEGGYNEQFF.

The V and J genes are TRBV18 and TRBJ1-4; tentative D call: TRBD1 (6 bases). The CDR3 is made up of 15 amino acids. Germline V CDR1 and CDR2: KGHSH, LQKENI. The V gene lost 2 bases and the J gene lost 4 bases, with 11 bases spanning the gap. The CDR3 reads CASSPTQGNNEKLFF. Written as DNA, the CDR3 is TGTGCCAGCTCACCAACGCAGGGGAATAATGAAAAACTGTTTTTT.

Sample share makes this clonotype medium-sized (0.01 to 0.1%). The chain couples TRBV12-3 or TRBV12-4 to TRBJ2-5, with 8 bases lining up with TRBD2. This CDR3 spans 17 amino acids. Losses at the gene ends were 7 bases for V and 4 bases for J; bases not matched to a gene: 17. The chain's CDR3 is CASTRILAGRLGETQYF. DNA of the CDR3: TGTGCCAGCACTCGGATCTTAGCGGGAAGGCTCGGAGAGACCCAGTACTTC.

The rearrangement links TRBV29-1 to TRBJ1-2; D gene ambiguous. The germline V gene encodes CDR1 SQVTM and CDR2 ANQGSEA. CDR3 length equals 13 residues. V was clipped by 3 bases and J by 4 bases, with 12 bases between them. CDR3 protein: CSVEPKASYGYTF. The CDR3 region has the DNA TGCAGCGTTGAGCCAAAGGCTAGCTATGGCTACACCTTC.

In this sample, this clonotype turned up a few times. The rearrangement links TRBV28 to TRBJ2-3, with D unclear. There are 14 residues in the CDR3. The germline V gene encodes CDR1 MDHEN and CDR2 SYDVKM. The V end was cut by 3 bases, the J end by 1 base, with 8 bases between. The CDR3 region is CASSFLSGTDTQYF. The DNA for the CDR3 is TGTGCCAGCAGTTTCCTGTCTGGCACAGATACGCAGTATTTT.

This clonotype showed up just a few times. The rearrangement uses TRBV3-1 and TRBJ2-7; D is undetermined. Germline V gene sequence: CDR1 LGHDT, CDR2 YNNKEL (reference sequence). The germline V and J ends were trimmed by 0 bases and 4 bases, with 10 bases remaining between them. The CDR3 sequence is 14 residues long. CDR3 loop: CASSQEGPSYEQYF. CDR3 bases: TGTGCCAGCAGCCAAGAAGGTCCTTCATACGAGCAGTACTTC.

This clonotype has ten or more counts. The chain carries TRBV7-9 and TRBJ2-2; 7 bases map to TRBD1. The CDR3 loop spans 18 amino acids. Germline CDR1 SEHNR, CDR2 FQNEAQ (reference sequence). The V and J ends lost 4 bases and 4 bases, in that order; junction bases with no gene match: 15. CDR3 loop: CASSSTGTVPPFTGELFF. DNA for the CDR3: TGTGCCAGCAGCTCGACAGGGACAGTGCCACCCTTCACCGGGGAGCTGTTTTTT.

In its sample, this clonotype was seen a few times. This rearrangement joins TRBV6-5 to TRBJ1-2; D may be TRBD1 (5 bases). V lost 4 bases and J 2 bases, leaving 11 bases between the germline ends. This CDR3 has 14 residues. CDR1 MNHEY and CDR2 SVGAGI come from the germline V gene. This CDR3 reads CASSSQQENYGYTF. The CDR3 DNA is TGTGCCAGCAGTTCACAACAGGAAAACTATGGCTACACCTTC.